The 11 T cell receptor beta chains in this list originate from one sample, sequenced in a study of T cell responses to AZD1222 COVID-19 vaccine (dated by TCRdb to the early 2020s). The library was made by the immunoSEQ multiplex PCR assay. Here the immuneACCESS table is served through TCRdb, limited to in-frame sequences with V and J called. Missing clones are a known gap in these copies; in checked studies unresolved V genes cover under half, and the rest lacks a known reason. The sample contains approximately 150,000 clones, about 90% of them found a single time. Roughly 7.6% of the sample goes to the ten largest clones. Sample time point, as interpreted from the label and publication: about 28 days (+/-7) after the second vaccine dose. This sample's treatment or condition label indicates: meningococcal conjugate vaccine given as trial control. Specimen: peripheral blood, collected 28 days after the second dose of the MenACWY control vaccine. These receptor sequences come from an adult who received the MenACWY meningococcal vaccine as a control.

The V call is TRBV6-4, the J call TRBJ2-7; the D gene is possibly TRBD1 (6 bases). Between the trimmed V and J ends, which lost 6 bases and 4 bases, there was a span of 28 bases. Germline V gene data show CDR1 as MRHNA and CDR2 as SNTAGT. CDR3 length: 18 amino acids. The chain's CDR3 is CASRLGRGHYLLWYEQYF. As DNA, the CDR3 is TGTGCCAGCAGACTCGGCAGGGGACACTACTTACTGTGGTACGAGCAGTACTTC.

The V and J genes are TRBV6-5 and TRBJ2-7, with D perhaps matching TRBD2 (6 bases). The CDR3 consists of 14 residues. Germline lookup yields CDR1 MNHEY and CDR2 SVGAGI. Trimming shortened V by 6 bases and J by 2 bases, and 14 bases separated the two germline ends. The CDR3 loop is CASRPGGQTYEQYF. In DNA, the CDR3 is TGTGCCAGCAGACCCGGGGGTCAGACCTACGAGCAGTACTTC.

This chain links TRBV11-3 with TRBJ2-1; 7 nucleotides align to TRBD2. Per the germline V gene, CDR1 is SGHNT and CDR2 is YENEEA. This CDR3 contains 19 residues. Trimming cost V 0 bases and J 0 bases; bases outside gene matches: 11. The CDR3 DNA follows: TGTGCCAGCAGCTTAGATCGGGGGGTTGCAGCGAGCTCCTACAATGAGCAGTTCTTC. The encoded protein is CASSLDRGVAASSYNEQFF.

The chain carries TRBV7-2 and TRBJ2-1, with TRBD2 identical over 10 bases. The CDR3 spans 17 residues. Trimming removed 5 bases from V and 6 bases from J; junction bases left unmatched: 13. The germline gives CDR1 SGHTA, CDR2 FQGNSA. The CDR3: CASSPDTGLAVSNEQFF. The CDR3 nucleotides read TGTGCCAGCAGCCCTGATACCGGACTAGCGGTAAGCAATGAGCAGTTCTTC.

The CDR3 protein is CASSEGADYEQYF. CDR3 nucleotides: TGTGCCAGCAGTGAGGGCGCGGACTACGAGCAGTACTTC. This chain uses TRBV11-3 with TRBJ2-7; TRBD2 might be the D (5 bases). Germline V CDR1 and CDR2: SGHNT, YENEEA. This CDR3 is built from 13 residues. Between the trimmed V and J ends, which lost 6 bases and 3 bases, there was a span of 12 bases.

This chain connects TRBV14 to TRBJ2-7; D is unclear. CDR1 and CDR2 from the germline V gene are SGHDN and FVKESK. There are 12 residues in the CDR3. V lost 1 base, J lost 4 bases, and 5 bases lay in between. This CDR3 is CASSQASYEQYF. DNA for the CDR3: TGTGCCAGCAGCCAAGCCAGTTACGAGCAGTACTTC.

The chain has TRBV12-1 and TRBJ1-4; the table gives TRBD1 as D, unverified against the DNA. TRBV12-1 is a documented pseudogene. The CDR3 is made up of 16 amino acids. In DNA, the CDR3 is TGTGCCAGCAGCTCCGGACAGGGGGCAACTAATGAAAAACTGTTTTTT. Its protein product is CASSSGQGATNEKLFF.

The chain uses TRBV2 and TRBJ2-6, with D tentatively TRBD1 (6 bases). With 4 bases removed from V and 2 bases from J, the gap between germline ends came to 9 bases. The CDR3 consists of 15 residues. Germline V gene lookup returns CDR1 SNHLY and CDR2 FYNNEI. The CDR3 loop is CASSVDSPGANVLTF. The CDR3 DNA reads TGTGCCAGCAGTGTGGACAGCCCTGGGGCCAACGTCCTGACTTTC.

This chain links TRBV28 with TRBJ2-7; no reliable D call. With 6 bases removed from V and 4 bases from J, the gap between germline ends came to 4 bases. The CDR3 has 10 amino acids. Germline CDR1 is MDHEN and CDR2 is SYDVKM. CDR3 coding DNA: TGTGCCAGCAGGGGTTACGAGCAGTACTTC. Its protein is CASRGYEQYF.

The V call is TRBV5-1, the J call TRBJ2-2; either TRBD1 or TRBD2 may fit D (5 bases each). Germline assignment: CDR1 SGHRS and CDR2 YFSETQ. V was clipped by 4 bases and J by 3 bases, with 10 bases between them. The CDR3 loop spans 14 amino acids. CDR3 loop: CASSRVGDTGELFF. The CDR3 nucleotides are TGCGCCAGCAGCCGGGTGGGGGACACCGGGGAGCTGTTTTTT. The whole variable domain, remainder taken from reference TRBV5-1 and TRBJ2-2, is KAGVTQTPRYLIKTRGQQVTLSCSPISGHRSVSWYQQTPGQGLQFLFEYFSETQRNKGNFPGRFSGRQFSNSRSEMNVSTLELGDSALYLCASSRVGDTGELFFGEGSRLTVL.

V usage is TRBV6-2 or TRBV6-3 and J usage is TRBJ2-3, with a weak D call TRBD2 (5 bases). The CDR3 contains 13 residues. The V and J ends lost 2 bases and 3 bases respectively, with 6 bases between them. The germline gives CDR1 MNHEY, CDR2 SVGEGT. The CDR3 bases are TGTGCCAGCAGTTACCGAGGGACAGATACGCAGTATTTT. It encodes CASSYRGTDTQYF.